The present T cell receptor (beta chain) was sequenced within a study of shared clonotypes between healthy human individuals. Clones were read by immunoSEQ multiplex PCR, and TCRdb kept only the in-frame ones, dropping some. The table includes 1.5 million to 2.5 million clones, about 95% detected once. The sample holds one count of this clone. Positively selected for CCR7, the CD45RO-negative cells used as naive CD8 cells excluded terminally differentiated effector memory CD45RA+ cells. V lost 4 bases, J lost 4 bases, and 10 bases stayed unmatched. This CDR3 comprises 15 residues. Germline loops: CDR1 SGHDT, CDR2 YYEEEE.

The clonotype originates from a man aged 18 to 29 in good health. Sequencing used naive CD8+ T cells sorted from blood. The chain is built from TRBV5-6 and TRBJ2-7; TRBD2 agrees at 8 bases. This CDR3 reads CASSPGASGLYEQYF. The CDR3, as DNA: TGTGCCAGCAGCCCCGGAGCTAGCGGGCTTTACGAGCAGTACTTC.